This T cell receptor (beta chain) originates from a study of Ad26.COV2.S vaccination and SARS-CoV-2 variants. Using immunoSEQ multiplex PCR, the repertoire was profiled, and TCRdb retains in-frame clones only, with some absent. Of under 500,000 clones in the sample, 92% were seen once. CDR3 length: 15 amino acids. Per the germline V gene, CDR1 is SGHDT and CDR2 is YYEEEE. V was pared by 2 bases and J by 2 bases, with 14 bases between. Indicated treatment: around 19 received Ad26.COV2.S at low or high dose, single or two shots; a few received placebo; per-sample allocation not given. Sample collection was performed on day 63 after the first vaccine or placebo injection.

This chain connects TRBV5-6 to TRBJ2-7; D remains unclear. The TCR sequence derives from a person between 18 and 59 years old who received the Ad26.COV2.S COVID-19 vaccine or a placebo. Source: peripheral blood, taken in a trial of Ad26.COV2.S vaccine versus placebo. CDR3 in amino acids: CASSLDGFFAYEQYF. CDR3 DNA sequence: TGTGCCAGCAGCTTAGACGGGTTTTTTGCCTACGAGCAGTACTTC.